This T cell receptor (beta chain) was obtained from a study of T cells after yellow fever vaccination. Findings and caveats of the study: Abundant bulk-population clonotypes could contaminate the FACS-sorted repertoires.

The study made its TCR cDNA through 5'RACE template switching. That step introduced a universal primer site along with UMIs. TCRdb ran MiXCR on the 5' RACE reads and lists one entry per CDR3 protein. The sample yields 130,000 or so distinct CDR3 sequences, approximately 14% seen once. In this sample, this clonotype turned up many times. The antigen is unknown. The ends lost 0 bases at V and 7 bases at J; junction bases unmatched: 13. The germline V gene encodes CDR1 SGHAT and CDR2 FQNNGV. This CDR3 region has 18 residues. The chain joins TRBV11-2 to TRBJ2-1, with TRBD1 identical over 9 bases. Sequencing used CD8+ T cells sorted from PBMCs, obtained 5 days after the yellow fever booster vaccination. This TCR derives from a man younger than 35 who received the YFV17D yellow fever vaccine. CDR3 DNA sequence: TGTGCCAGCAGCTTAGAGCCGGGGACAGGGTTCGGCGTGAATGAGCAGTTCTTC. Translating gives CASSLEPGTGFGVNEQFF.